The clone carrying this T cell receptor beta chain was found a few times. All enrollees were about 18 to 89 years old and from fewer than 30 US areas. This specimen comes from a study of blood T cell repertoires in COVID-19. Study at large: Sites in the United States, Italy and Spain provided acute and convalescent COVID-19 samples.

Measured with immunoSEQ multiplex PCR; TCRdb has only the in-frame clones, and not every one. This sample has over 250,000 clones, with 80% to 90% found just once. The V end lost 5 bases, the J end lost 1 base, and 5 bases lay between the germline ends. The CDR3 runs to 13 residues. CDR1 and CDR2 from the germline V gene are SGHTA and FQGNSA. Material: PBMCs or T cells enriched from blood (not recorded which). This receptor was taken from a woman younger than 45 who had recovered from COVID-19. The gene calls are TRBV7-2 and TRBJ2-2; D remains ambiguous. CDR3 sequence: CASSPQNTGELFF. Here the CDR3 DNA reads TGTGCCAGCAGCCCACAGAACACCGGGGAGCTGTTTTTT.